This T cell receptor (beta chain) was recovered during a study of blood T cell repertoires in COVID-19. Trimming removed 7 bases from V and 7 bases from J; junction bases left unmatched: 9. The CDR3 loop spans 14 amino acids. Germline assignment: CDR1 LNHDA and CDR2 SQIVND (reference sequence). The method was immunoSEQ multiplex PCR; TCRdb's version includes in-frame clones alone and lacks a portion of them. This sample carries 58,000 or so clones, roughly 68% of them seen once, and the ten largest clones take roughly 28%. The material sequenced was peripheral blood. The V call is TRBV19, the J call TRBJ2-1; 8 bases match TRBD1. The receptor was isolated from a woman older than 75 with acute or convalescent COVID-19. DNA for the CDR3: TGTGCCAGTAATCTTAGGACAGGGCGGAATGAGCAGTTCTTC. Translated: CASNLRTGRNEQFF.